This is a list of T cell receptor beta chains from one sample in a study of T cells after yellow fever vaccination. MiXCR was run by TCRdb on the 5' RACE reads, yielding one entry per CDR3 protein. The sample contains almost 600,000 distinct CDR3 sequences, 13% of which appear only once. This sample comprised PBMCs, obtained on the day of the yellow fever booster vaccination. The receptors here all came from a man aged 25 to 40 who received the YFV17D yellow fever vaccine. The CDR3 runs from the conserved cysteine through the conserved F or W. The D gene is left open where the match is weak. The size of a clone is reported for some rows only, either as once, few or many, or as a class for expanded clones.

J gene	V gene	D gene	clone size	CDR3 DNA	CDR3 protein
TRBJ2-1	TRBV12-3/TRBV12-4	-	-	TGTGCCAGCAGCAGAGAGGGTATCTCCTACAATGAGCAGTTCTTC	CASSREGISYNEQFF
TRBJ2-3	TRBV7-2	-	-	TGTGCCAGCGCCGCGGCGTCGTCAGGCACAGATACGCAGTATTTT	CASAAASSGTDTQYF
TRBJ1-1	TRBV5-1	-	-	TGCGCCAGCCAAGCGGGGGCGGACACTGAAGCTTTCTTT	CASQAGADTEAFF
TRBJ2-7	TRBV7-8	TRBD2	-	TGTGCCAGCAGCTTAGAAACTAGCGGGAGCGTCGAGCAGTACTTC	CASSLETSGSVEQYF
TRBJ1-2	TRBV20-1	TRBD1	many	TGCAGTGCTACAGGGGGCTGGTTTGGCTACACCTTC	CSATGGWFGYTF
TRBJ1-3	TRBV7-9	TRBD1	few	TGTGCCAGCAGCTTTGGGACAGACTCTGGAAACACCATATATTTT	CASSFGTDSGNTIYF
TRBJ2-7	TRBV29-1	TRBD1	-	TGCAGCGTCGTCCGTGGACAGGGGACCTACGAGCAGTACTTC	CSVVRGQGTYEQYF
TRBJ2-3	TRBV28	-	-	TGTGCCAGCAGTTTGCCGAGAGGGTTAGGCACAGATACGCAGTATTTT	CASSLPRGLGTDTQYF
TRBJ2-5	TRBV4-3	TRBD2	few	TGCGCCAGCAGCCAAGATTTGCCTAGCGGGAGTCGGGAGACCCAGTACTTC	CASSQDLPSGSRETQYF
TRBJ2-7	TRBV20-1	TRBD2	-	TGCAGTGCTTTGACTAGCGGGAGCTCAAACGGGTACGAGCAGTACTTC	CSALTSGSSNGYEQYF
TRBJ1-4	TRBV18	-	many	TGTGCCAGCTCCCCACCAGCGGGGGCCGGAGAAAAACTGTTTTTT	CASSPPAGAGEKLFF